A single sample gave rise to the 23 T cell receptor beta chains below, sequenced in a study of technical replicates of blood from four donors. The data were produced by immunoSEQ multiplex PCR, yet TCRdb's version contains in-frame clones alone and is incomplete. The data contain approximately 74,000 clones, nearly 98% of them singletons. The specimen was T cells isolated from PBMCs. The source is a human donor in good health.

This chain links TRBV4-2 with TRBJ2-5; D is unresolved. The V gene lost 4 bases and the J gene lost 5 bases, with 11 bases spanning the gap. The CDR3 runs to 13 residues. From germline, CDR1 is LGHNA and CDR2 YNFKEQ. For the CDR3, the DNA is TGTGCCAGCAGCCTACGAGGCGGCGAGACCCAGTACTTC. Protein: CASSLRGGETQYF.

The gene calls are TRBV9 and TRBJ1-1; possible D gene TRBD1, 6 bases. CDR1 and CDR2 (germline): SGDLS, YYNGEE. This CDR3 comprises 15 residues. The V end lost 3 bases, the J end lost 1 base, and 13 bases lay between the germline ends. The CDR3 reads CASSAKQGRNTEAFF. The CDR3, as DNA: TGTGCCAGCAGCGCAAAACAGGGCCGGAACACTGAAGCTTTCTTT.

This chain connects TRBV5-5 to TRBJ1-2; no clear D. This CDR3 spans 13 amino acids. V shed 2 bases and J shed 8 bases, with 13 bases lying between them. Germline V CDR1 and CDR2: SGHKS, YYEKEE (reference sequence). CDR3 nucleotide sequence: TGTGCCAGCAGCTTTACCGGAGATATGGGCTACACCTTC. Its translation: CASSFTGDMGYTF.

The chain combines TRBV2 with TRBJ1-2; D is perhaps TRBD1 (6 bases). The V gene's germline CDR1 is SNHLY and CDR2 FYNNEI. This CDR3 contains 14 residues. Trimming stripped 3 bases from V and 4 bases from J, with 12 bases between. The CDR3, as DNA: TGTGCCAGCAGTGATGTAGACAGGATCTATGGCTACACCTTC. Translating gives CASSDVDRIYGYTF.

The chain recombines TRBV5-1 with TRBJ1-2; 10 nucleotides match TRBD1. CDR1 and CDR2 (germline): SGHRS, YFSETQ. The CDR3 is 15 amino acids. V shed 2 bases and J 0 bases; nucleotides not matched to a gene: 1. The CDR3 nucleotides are TGCGCCAGCAGCTTCGGACAGGGGGCTAACTATGGCTACACCTTC. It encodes CASSFGQGANYGYTF.

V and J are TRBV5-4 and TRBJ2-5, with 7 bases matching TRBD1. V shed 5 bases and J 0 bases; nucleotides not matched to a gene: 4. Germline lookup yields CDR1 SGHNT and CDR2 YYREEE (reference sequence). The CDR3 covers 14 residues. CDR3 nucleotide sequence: TGTGCCAGCAGTGCAGGGGGAAACCAAGAGACCCAGTACTTC. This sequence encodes CASSAGGNQETQYF.

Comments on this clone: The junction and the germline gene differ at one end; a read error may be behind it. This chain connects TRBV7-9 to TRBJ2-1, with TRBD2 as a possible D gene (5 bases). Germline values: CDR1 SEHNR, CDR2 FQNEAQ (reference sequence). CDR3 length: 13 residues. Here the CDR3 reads CASSYEDVITRVF. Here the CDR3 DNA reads TGTGCCAGCAGCTACGAGGACGTGATTACGAGGGTCTTC.

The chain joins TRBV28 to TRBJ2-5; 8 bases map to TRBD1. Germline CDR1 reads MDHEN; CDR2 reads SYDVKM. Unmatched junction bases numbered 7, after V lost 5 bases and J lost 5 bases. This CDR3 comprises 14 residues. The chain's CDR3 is CASSTRTGIETQYF. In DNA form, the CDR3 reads TGTGCCAGCAGTACCCGGACAGGGATCGAGACCCAGTACTTC.

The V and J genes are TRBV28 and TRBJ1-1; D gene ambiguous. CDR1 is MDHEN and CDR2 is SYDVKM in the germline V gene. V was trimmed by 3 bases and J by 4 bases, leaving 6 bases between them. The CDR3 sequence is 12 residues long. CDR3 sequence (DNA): TGTGCCAGCAGTTTGTTAGCCACTGAAGCTTTCTTT. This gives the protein CASSLLATEAFF.

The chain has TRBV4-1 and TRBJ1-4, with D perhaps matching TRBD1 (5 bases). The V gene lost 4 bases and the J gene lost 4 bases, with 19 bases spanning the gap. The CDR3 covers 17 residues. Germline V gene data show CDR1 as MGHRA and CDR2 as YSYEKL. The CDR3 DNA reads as TGCGCCAGCAGCCTAGAATACTTGGGGGGTAATAATGAAAAACTGTTTTTT. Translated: CASSLEYLGGNNEKLFF.

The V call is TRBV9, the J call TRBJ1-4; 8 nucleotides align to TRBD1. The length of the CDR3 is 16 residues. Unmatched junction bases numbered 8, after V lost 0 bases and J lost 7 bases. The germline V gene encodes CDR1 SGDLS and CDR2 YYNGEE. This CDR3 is CASSVGTGGWGEKLFF. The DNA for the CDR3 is TGTGCCAGCAGCGTAGGCACAGGGGGTTGGGGTGAAAAACTGTTTTTT.

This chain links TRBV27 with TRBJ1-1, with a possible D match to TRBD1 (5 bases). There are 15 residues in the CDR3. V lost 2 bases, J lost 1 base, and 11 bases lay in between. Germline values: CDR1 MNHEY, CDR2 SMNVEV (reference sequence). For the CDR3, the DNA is TGTGCCAGCAGTTTAGCGGGGGGAAGGAACACTGAAGCTTTCTTT. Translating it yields CASSLAGGRNTEAFF.

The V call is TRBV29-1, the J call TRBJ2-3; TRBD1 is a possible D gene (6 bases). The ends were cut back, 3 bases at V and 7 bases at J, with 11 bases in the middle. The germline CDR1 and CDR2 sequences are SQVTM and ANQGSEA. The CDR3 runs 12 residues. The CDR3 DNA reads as TGCAGCGTTGACCTGACAGGTTATACGCAGTATTTT. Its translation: CSVDLTGYTQYF.

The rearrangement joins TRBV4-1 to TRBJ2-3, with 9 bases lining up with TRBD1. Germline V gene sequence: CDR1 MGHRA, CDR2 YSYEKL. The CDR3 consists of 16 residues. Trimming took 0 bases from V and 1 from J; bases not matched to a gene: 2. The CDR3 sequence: CASSQDRTGGTDTQYF. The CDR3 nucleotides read TGCGCCAGCAGCCAAGACAGGACAGGGGGCACAGATACGCAGTATTTT.

Here the CDR3 reads CASSLGAGVQETQYF. The CDR3, as DNA: TGCGCCAGCAGCTTGGGGGCGGGGGTCCAAGAGACCCAGTACTTC. This chain joins TRBV5-1 and TRBJ2-5; 7 bases align to TRBD2. Germline V gene sequence: CDR1 SGHRS, CDR2 YFSETQ. There are 15 residues in the CDR3. V lost 0 bases to trimming and J lost 1 base; unmatched junction nucleotides: 3.

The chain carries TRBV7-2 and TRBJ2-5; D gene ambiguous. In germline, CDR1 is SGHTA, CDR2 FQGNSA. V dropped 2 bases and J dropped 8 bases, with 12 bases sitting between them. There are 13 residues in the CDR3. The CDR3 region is CASSLPSEVTQYF. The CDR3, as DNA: TGTGCCAGCAGCTTACCCTCAGAAGTAACCCAGTACTTC.

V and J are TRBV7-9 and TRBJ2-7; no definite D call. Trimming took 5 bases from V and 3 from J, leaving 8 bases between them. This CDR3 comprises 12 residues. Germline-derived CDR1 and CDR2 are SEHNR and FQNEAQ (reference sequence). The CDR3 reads CASSPTGYEQYF. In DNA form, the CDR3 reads TGTGCCAGCAGCCCAACTGGCTACGAGCAGTACTTC.

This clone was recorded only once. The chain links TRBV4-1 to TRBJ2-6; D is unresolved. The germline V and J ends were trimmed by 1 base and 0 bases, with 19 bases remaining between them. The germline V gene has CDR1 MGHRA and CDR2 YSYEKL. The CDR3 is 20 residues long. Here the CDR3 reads CASSQVSGRNLYSGANVLTF. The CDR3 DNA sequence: TGCGCCAGCAGCCAAGTTTCAGGCCGAAATCTTTACTCTGGGGCCAACGTCCTGACTTTC.

The CDR3 DNA is TGTGCCAGTAGGGTTGTCAGGAACACTGAAGCTTTCTTT. Protein product: CASRVVRNTEAFF. The chain links TRBV19 to TRBJ1-1; D is uncertain. Germline assignment: CDR1 LNHDA and CDR2 SQIVND (reference sequence). CDR3 size: 13 residues. Deletions cut 6 bases from V and 1 base from J, with 9 bases between.

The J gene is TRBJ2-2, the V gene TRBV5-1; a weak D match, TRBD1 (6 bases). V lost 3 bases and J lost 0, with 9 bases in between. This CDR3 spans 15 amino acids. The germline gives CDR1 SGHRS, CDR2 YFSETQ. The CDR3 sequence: CASSSGHANTGELFF. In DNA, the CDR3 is TGCGCCAGCAGCTCGGGACATGCGAACACCGGGGAGCTGTTTTTT.

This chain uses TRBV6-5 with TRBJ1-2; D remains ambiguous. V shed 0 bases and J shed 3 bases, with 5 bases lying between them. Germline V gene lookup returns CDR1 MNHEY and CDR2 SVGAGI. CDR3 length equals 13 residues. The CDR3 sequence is CASSYSGDYGYTF. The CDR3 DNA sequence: TGTGCCAGCAGTTACTCAGGAGACTATGGCTACACCTTC.

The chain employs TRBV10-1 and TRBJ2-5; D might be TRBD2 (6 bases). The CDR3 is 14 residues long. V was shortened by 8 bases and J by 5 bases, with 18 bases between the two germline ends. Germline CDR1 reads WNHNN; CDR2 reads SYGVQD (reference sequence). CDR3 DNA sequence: TGCGCCAGCTCCGTGGGCACTGCGGGGGAGACCCAGTACTTC. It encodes CASSVGTAGETQYF.

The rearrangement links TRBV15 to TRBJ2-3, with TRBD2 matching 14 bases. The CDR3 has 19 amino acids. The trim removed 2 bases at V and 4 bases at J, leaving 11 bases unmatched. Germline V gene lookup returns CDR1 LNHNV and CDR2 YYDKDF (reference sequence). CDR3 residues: CATSRSLGTSGGGADTQYF. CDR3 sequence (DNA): TGTGCCACCAGCAGATCCTTAGGGACTAGCGGGGGAGGTGCAGATACGCAGTATTTT.